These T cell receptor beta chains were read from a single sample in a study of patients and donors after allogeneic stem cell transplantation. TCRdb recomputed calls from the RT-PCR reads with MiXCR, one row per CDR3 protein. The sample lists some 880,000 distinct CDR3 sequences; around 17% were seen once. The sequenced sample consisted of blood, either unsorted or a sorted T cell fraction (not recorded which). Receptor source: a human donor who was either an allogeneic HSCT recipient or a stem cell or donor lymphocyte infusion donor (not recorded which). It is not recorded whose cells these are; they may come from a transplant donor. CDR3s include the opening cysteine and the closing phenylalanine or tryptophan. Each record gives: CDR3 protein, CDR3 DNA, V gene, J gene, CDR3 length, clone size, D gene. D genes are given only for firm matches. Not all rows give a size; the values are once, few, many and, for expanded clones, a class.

CASSSGGRALRNEQFF	TGCGCCAGCAGCTCTGGCGGGAGGGCCTTGAGGAATGAGCAGTTCTTC	TRBV5-1	TRBJ2-1	16	many	TRBD2
CASSLTIHYGYTF	TGTGCCAGCAGTCTGACAATCCACTATGGCTACACCTTC	TRBV12-3/TRBV12-4	TRBJ1-2	13	.	.
CASSLEGLGNGELFF	TGTGCCAGCAGTTTAGAAGGGTTGGGGAACGGGGAGCTGTTTTTT	TRBV12-3/TRBV12-4	TRBJ2-2	15	.	.
CASKKGGGFTDTQYF	TGCGCCTCGAAAAAGGGGGGAGGATTCACAGATACGCAGTATTTT	TRBV10-2	TRBJ2-3	15	.	.
CASSQTQRGGAEQFF	TGCGCCAGCAGCCAAACCCAGCGGGGGGGCGCTGAGCAGTTCTTC	TRBV4-1	TRBJ2-1	15	.	TRBD2
CASSPSTGFNYGYTF	TGTGCCAGCAGCCCATCGACAGGGTTCAACTATGGCTACACCTTC	TRBV6-1	TRBJ1-2	15	.	TRBD1
CASSRLGGTQYF	TGTGCCAGCAGTCGACTGGGGGGGACCCAGTACTTC	TRBV6-2/TRBV6-3	TRBJ2-5	12	.	.
CAWAPHRGGSNQPQHF	TGTGCCTGGGCCCCTCACAGGGGTGGTAGCAATCAGCCCCAGCATTTT	TRBV30	TRBJ1-5	16	.	TRBD1
CAIGQGGAYNEQFF	TGTGCCATCGGCCAGGGTGGGGCATACAATGAGCAGTTCTTC	TRBV27	TRBJ2-1	14	few	.
CAISESSGRTDTQYF	TGTGCCATCAGTGAGTCAAGCGGTCGCACAGATACGCAGTATTTT	TRBV10-3	TRBJ2-3	15	few	.
CSAIGGNTGELFF	TGCAGCGCTATTGGCGGGAACACCGGGGAGCTGTTTTTT	TRBV29-1	TRBJ2-2	13	few	.
CASSLALGYTGELFF	TGTGCCAGCAGCTTAGCGTTAGGATACACCGGGGAGCTGTTTTTT	TRBV7-6	TRBJ2-2	15	few	.